This T cell receptor (beta chain) originates from a study of T cells of healthy individuals. This clonotype has a handful of counts. With 3 bases removed from V and 7 bases from J, the gap between germline ends came to 24 bases. In germline, CDR1 is GTSNPN, CDR2 SVGIG (reference sequence). This CDR3 is built from 17 residues. TCRdb re-analysed the 5' RACE reads in MiXCR, keeping a single row per CDR3 protein. The sample records some 39,000 distinct CDR3 sequences, roughly 4.3% being singletons. The chain couples TRBV30 to TRBJ1-4, with a tentative D call TRBD1 (5 bases). The TCR comes from a human donor in good health. The CDR3, as DNA: TGTGCCTGGAGCGTCTATGGGGGAGGATTGTCGGGTGAAAAACTGTTTTTT. This encodes CAWSVYGGGLSGEKLFF.